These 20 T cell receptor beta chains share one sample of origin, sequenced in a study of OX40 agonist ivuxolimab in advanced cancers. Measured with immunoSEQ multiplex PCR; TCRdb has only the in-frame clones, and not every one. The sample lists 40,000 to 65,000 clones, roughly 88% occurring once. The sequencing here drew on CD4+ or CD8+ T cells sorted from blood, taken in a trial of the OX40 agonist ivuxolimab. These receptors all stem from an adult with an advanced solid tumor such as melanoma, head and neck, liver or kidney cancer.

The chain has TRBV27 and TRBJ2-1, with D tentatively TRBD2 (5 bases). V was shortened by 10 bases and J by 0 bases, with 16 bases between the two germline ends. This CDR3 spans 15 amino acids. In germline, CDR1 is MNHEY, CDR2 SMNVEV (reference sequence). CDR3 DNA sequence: TGTGCCATCGGGATCGGCGCCAGCTCCTACAATGAGCAGTTCTTC. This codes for CAIGIGASSYNEQFF.

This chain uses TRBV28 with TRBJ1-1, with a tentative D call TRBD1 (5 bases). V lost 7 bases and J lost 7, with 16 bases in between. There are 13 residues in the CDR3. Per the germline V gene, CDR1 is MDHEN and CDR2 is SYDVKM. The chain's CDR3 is CASNSGGYFEAFF. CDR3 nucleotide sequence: TGTGCCAGCAACTCGGGGGGGTACTTTGAAGCTTTCTTT.

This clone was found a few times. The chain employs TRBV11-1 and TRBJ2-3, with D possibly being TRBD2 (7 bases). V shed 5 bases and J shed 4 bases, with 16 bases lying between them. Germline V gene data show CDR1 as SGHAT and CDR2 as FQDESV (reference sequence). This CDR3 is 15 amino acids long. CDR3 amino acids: CASSPRGGGSDTQYF. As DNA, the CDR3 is TGTGCCAGCAGCCCCCGCGGGGGCGGCTCAGATACGCAGTATTTT.

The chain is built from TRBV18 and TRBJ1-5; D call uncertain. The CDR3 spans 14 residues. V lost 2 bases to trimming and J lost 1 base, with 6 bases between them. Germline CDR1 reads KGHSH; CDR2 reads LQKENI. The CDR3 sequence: CASSPSDSNQPQHF. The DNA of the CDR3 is TGTGCCAGCTCACCATCCGACAGCAATCAGCCCCAGCATTTT.

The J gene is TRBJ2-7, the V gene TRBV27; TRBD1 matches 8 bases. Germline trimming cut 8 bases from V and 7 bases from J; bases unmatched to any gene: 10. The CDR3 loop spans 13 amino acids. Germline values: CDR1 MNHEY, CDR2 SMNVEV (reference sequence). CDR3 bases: TGTGCCAGCCGGACAGGGACCCCGGGAGAGCAGTACTTC. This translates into CASRTGTPGEQYF.

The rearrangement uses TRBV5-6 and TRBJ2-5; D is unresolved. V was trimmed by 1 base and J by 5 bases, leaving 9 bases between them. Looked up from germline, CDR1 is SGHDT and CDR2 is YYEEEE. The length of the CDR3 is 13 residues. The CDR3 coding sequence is TGTGCCAGCAGCTTGAACACTGTGGAGACCCAGTACTTC. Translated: CASSLNTVETQYF.

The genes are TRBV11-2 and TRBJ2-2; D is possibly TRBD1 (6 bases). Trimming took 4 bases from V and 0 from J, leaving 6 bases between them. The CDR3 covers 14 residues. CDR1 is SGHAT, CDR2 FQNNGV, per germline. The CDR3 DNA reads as TGTGCCAGCAGCTGGGACACGAACACCGGGGAGCTGTTTTTT. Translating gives CASSWDTNTGELFF.

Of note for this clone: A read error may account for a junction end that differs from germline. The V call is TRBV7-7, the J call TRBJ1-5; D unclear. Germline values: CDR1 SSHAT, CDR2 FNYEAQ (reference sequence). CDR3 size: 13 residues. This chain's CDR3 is CASSPTEYQPQHF. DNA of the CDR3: TGTGCTAGCAGCCCGACGGAGTATCAGCCCCAGCATTTT.

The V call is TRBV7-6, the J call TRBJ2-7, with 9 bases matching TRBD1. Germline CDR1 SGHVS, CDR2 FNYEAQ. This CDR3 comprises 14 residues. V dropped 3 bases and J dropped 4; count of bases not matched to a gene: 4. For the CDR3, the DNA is TGTGCCAGCAGCTTGGGGACAGGGAATTACGAGCAGTACTTC. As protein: CASSLGTGNYEQYF.

Here the CDR3 reads CASVPYTGDSTDTQYF. CDR3 coding DNA: TGTGCCAGCGTTCCGTATACAGGAGATAGCACAGATACGCAGTATTTT. The chain is built from TRBV7-9 and TRBJ2-3, with D possibly matching TRBD1 (5 bases). The CDR3 covers 16 residues. The V gene's germline CDR1 is SEHNR and CDR2 FQNEAQ (reference sequence). The V and J ends lost 8 bases and 0 bases respectively, with 18 bases between them. The full variable domain, with the rest looked up from reference TRBV7-9 and TRBJ2-3, is DTGVSQNPRHKITKRGQNVTFRCDPISEHNRLYWYRQTLGQGPEFLTYFQNEAQLEKSRLLSDRFSAERPKGSFSTLEIQRTEQGDSAMYLCASVPYTGDSTDTQYFGPGTRLTVL.

This chain's CDR3 is CASRKGGSNQPQHF. For the CDR3, the DNA is TGTGCCAGCAGGAAGGGGGGGTCCAATCAGCCCCAGCATTTT. This chain joins TRBV28 and TRBJ1-5; maybe TRBD1 (6 bases). Trimming took off 6 bases at V and 3 bases at J, with 12 bases between the two ends. Per the germline V gene, CDR1 is MDHEN and CDR2 is SYDVKM. The CDR3 contains 14 residues.

The CDR3 reads CASGGSGGAETQYF. The CDR3 nucleotides read TGTGCCAGCGGGGGTAGCGGGGGGGCGGAGACCCAGTACTTC. This chain connects TRBV28 to TRBJ2-5; 11 bases align to TRBD2. The length of the CDR3 is 14 residues. Germline-derived CDR1 and CDR2 are MDHEN and SYDVKM. V gave up 8 bases and J gave up 5 bases; unmatched junction bases: 7.

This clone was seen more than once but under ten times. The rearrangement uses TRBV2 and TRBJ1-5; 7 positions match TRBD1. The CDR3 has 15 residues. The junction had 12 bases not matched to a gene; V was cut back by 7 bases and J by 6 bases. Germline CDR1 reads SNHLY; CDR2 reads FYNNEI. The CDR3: CASTPSHRGGQPQHF. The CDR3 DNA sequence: TGTGCCAGCACCCCTTCCCACAGGGGAGGTCAGCCCCAGCATTTT. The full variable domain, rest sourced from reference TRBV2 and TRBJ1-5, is EPEVTQTPSHQVTQMGQEVILRCVPISNHLYFYWYRQILGQKVEFLVSFYNNEISEKSEIFDDQFSVERPDGSNFTLKIRSTKLEDSAMYFCASTPSHRGGQPQHFGDGTRLSIL.

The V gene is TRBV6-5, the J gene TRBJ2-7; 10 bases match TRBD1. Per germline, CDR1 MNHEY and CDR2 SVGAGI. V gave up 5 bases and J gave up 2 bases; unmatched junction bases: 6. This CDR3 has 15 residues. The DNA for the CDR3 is TGTGCCAGCAGTCGCCCTGGGACAGGGGCCTACGAGCAGTACTTC. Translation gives CASSRPGTGAYEQYF.

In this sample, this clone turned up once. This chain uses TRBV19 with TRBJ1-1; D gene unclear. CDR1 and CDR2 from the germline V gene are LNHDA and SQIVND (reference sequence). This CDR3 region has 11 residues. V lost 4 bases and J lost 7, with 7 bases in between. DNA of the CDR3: TGTGCCAGTAGTAGGGGATTTGAAGCTTTCTTT. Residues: CASSRGFEAFF.

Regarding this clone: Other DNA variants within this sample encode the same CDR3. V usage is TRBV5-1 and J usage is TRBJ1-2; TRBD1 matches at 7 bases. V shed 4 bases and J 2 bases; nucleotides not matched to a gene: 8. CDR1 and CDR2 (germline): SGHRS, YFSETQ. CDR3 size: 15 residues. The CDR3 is CASSLTGDPNYGYTF. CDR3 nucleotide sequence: TGCGCCAGCAGCCTAACAGGGGACCCAAACTATGGCTACACCTTC.

The DNA of the CDR3 is TGCGCCAGCAGCTTGGGGGCCAGCGTAAACTATGGCTACACCTTC. Its protein is CASSLGASVNYGYTF. The chain is built from TRBV5-1 and TRBJ1-2, with D hard to call. The V end lost 0 bases, the J end lost 2 bases, and 11 bases lay between the germline ends. CDR1 is SGHRS, CDR2 YFSETQ, per germline. The CDR3 runs to 15 residues.

As DNA, the CDR3 is TGTGCCAGTAGTATCCCCCGCAATCAGCCCCAGCATTTT. Translated: CASSIPRNQPQHF. The rearrangement joins TRBV19 to TRBJ1-5, with D hard to call. This CDR3 is 13 amino acids long. Trimming pared 3 bases from V and 2 bases from J, leaving 5 bases between. The V gene's germline CDR1 is LNHDA and CDR2 SQIVND (reference sequence).

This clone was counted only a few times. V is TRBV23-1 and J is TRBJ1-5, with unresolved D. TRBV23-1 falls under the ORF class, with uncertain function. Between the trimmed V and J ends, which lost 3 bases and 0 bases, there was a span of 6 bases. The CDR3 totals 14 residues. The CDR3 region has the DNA TGCGCCAGCAGTCAGAACCTTAGCAATCAGCCCCAGCATTTT. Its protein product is CASSQNLSNQPQHF.

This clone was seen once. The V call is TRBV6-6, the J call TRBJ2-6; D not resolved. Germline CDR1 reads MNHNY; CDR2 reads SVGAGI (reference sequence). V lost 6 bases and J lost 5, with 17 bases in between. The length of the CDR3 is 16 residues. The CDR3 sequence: CASRQRTDLWANVLTF. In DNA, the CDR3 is TGTGCCAGCAGACAAAGGACCGACCTCTGGGCCAACGTCCTGACTTTC.